This TCR beta chain emerged from a study of T cells in Graves' hyperthyroidism and ophthalmopathy. In this sample, this clonotype turned up a few times. The TCR beta CDR3 regions underwent amplification using RNA transcripts as the source. First-round RT-PCR of the TCR CDR3 relied on the HTBI primer set. TCRdb itself ran the multiplex PCR reads through MiXCR, one entry per CDR3 protein. The repertoire holds fewer than 500,000 distinct CDR3 sequences, roughly 15% seen once, with about 18% in the top ten. The CDR3 consists of 18 residues. The germline V gene has CDR1 MNHEY and CDR2 SMNVEV (reference sequence). Losses at the gene ends were 1 base for V and 7 bases for J; bases not matched to a gene: 15.

The chain joins TRBV27 to TRBJ2-1, with 8 bases fitting TRBD2. This sequence originates from a woman aged 25-40 years with Graves' ophthalmopathy. Sequencing was performed on blood. The CDR3 bases are TGTGCCAGCAGTTTATTCCAAACCGGGACGGGGGGGAGGAATGAGCAGTTCTTC. Translation: CASSLFQTGTGGRNEQFF.